This entry features one T cell receptor (beta chain) sequence. This specimen comes from a study of blood T cell repertoires in COVID-19. Study as a whole: The United States, Italy and Spain were the sources of the acute and convalescent COVID-19 samples. The cDNA or gDNA used as material had been derived from T cells, B-cell-depleted T cells, or PBMCs.

In the source study's methods: Counts of nucleated cells, estimated from reference gene primer amplification, were obtained. TCRdb's table, derived via immunoSEQ multiplex PCR, lists solely in-frame clones and lacks some. V and J calls and clone size are copied from that table; D and trimming were computed from the DNA. The profile shows tens of thousands of clones, over 70% of them singletons. Trimming removed 0 bases at V and 7 bases at J, with 9 bases between. This CDR3 spans 13 amino acids. CDR1 and CDR2 (germline): LGHDT, YNNKEL (reference sequence). This receptor was identified in a man aged 45-60 years with active COVID-19. Sequencing input: peripheral blood. The chain is built from TRBV3-1 (or the pseudogene TRBV3-2) and TRBJ2-5; D call uncertain. CDR3 loop: CASSQDARWTQYF. The CDR3 coding sequence is TGTGCCAGCAGCCAAGACGCCCGGTGGACCCAGTACTTC.